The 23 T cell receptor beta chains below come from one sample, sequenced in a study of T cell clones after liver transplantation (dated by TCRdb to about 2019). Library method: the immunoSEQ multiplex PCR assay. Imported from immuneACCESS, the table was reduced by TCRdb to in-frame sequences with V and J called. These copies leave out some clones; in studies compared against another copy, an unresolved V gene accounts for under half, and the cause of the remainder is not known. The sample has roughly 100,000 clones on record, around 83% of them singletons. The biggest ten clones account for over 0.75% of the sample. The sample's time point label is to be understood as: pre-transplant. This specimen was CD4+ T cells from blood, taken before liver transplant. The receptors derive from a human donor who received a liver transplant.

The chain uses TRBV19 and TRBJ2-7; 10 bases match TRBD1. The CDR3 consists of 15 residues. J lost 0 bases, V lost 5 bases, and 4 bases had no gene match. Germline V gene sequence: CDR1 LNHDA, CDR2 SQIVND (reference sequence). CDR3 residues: CASSRGQGSSYEQYF. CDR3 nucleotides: TGTGCCAGTAGTCGGGGACAGGGGAGCTCCTACGAGCAGTACTTC.

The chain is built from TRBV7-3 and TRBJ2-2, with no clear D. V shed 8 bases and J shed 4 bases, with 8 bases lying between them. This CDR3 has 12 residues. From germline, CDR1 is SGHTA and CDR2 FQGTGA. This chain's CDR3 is CASGRTTGELFF. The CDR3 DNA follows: TGTGCCAGCGGAAGAACCACCGGGGAGCTGTTTTTT.

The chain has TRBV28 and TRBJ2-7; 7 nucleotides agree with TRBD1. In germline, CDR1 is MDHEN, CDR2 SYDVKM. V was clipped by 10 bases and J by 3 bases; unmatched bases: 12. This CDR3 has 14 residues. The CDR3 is CATIGDSALYEQYF. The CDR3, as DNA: TGTGCCACCATCGGGGACAGCGCGCTCTACGAGCAGTACTTC.

The chain's CDR3 is CASSKGREAFF. CDR3 nucleotides: TGTGCCAGTAGTAAGGGGCGTGAAGCTTTCTTT. The chain joins TRBV19 to TRBJ1-1, with TRBD1 as a possible D gene (5 bases). The CDR3 has 11 amino acids. CDR1 is LNHDA and CDR2 is SQIVND in the germline V gene (reference sequence). Trimming cost V 4 bases and J 7 bases, with 7 bases left between them.

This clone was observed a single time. CDR3 sequence: CASSLRPGGNTGELFF. The CDR3 DNA reads as TGCGCCAGCAGCTTGCGGCCAGGGGGGAACACCGGGGAGCTGTTTTTT. The chain carries TRBV5-1 and TRBJ2-2; 7 bases agree with TRBD1. The CDR3 spans 16 residues. V shed 1 base, J shed 1 base, and the junction held 4 bases outside the gene matches. From germline, CDR1 is SGHRS and CDR2 YFSETQ.

CDR3 sequence: CASKSLGGSYEQYF. The CDR3 nucleotides read TGTGCCAGCAAGTCCCTCGGCGGCTCCTACGAGCAGTACTTC. The rearrangement links TRBV27 to TRBJ2-7; D gene ambiguous. The germline V gene has CDR1 MNHEY and CDR2 SMNVEV (reference sequence). Trimming shortened V by 7 bases and J by 0 bases, and 13 bases separated the two germline ends. The CDR3 totals 14 residues.

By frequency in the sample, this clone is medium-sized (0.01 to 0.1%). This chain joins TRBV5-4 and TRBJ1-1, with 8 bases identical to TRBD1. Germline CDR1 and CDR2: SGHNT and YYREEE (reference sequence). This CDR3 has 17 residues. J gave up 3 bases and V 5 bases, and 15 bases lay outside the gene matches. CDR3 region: CASSRSAGGSVYTEAFF. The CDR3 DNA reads TGTGCCAGCAGTCGCTCGGCAGGGGGCTCAGTTTACACTGAAGCTTTCTTT.

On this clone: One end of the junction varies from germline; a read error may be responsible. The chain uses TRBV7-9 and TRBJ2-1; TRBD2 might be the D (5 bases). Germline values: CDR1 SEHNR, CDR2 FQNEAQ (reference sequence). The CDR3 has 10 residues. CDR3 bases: TGTGCCACCAGCAGCGGTGAGCAGTTCTTC. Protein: CATSSGEQFF.

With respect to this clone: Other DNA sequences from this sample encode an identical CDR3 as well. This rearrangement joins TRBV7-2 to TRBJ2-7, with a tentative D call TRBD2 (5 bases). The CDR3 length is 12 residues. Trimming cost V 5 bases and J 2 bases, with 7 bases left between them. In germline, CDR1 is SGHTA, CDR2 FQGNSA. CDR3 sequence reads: CASSPTTYEQYF. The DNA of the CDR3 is TGTGCCAGCAGCCCGACTACCTACGAGCAGTACTTC.

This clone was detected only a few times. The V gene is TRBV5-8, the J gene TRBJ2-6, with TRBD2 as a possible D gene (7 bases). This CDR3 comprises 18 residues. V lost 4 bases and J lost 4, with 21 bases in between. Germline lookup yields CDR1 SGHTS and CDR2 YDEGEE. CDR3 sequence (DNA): TGTGCCAGCAGCCGGGAAACGTTCGGGGGGACAGGGGCCAACGTCCTGACTTTC. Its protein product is CASSRETFGGTGANVLTF.

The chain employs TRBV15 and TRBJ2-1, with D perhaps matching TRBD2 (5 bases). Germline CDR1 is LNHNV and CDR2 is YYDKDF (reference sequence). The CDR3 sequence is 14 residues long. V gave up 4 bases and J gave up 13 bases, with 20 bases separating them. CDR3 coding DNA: TGTGCCACCAGCAAACGTACGGGGATCCCAACCCAGTTCTTC. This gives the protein CATSKRTGIPTQFF.

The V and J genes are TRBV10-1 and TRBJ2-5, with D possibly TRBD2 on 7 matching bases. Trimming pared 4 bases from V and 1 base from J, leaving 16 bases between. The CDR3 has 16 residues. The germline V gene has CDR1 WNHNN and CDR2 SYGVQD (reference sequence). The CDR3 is CASSGRGGPSQETQYF. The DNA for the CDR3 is TGCGCCAGCAGTGGAAGGGGGGGACCTTCCCAAGAGACCCAGTACTTC.

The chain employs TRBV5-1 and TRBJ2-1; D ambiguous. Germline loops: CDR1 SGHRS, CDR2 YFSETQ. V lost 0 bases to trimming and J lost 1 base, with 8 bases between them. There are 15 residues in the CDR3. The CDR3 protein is CASSLGGGSYNEQFF. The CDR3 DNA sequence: TGCGCCAGCAGCTTGGGAGGTGGGTCCTACAATGAGCAGTTCTTC. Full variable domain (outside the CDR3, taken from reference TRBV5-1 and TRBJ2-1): KAGVTQTPRYLIKTRGQQVTLSCSPISGHRSVSWYQQTPGQGLQFLFEYFSETQRNKGNFPGRFSGRQFSNSRSEMNVSTLELGDSALYLCASSLGGGSYNEQFFGPGTRLTVL.

CDR3 loop: CASSDPGISVLTF. DNA of the CDR3: TGTGCCAGCAGTGATCCGGGAATCTCCGTCCTGACTTTC. The rearrangement uses TRBV25-1 and TRBJ2-6; a possible D gene is TRBD2 (5 bases). This CDR3 has 13 residues. The ends were cut back, 3 bases at V and 12 bases at J, with 12 bases in the middle. In germline, CDR1 is MGHDK, CDR2 SYGVNS.

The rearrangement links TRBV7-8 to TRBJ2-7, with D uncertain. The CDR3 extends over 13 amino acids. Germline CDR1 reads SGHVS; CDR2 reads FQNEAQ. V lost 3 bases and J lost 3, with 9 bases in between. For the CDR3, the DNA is TGTGCCAGCAGCTTGAAAGTTGGCTACGAGCAGTACTTC. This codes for CASSLKVGYEQYF.

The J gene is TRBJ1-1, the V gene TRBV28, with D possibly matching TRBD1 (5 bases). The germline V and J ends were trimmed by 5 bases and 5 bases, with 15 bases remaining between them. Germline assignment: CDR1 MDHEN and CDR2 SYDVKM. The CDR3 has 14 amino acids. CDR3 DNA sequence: TGTGCCAGCAGTCCCACTCAGGGTCGGACTGAAGCTTTCTTT. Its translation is CASSPTQGRTEAFF.

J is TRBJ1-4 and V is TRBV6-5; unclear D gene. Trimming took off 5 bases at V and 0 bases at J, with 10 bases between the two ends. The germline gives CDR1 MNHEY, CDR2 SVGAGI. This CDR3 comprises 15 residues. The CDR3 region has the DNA TGTGCCAGCAGTCCCTACACTCCAACTAATGAAAAACTGTTTTTT. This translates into CASSPYTPTNEKLFF.

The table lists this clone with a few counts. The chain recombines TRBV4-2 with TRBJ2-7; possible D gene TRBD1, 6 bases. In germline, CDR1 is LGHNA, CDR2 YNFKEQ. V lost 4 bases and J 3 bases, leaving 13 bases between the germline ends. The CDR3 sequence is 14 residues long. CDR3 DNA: TGTGCCAGCAGCCCCAGGGGTCCACTCTACGAGCAGTACTTC. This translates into CASSPRGPLYEQYF.

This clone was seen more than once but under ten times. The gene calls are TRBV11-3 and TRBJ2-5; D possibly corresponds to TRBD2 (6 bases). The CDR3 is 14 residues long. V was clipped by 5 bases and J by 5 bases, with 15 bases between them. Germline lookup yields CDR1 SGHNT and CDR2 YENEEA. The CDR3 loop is CASSPLGGEETQYF. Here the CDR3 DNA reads TGTGCCAGCAGCCCCCTAGGAGGGGAGGAGACCCAGTACTTC.

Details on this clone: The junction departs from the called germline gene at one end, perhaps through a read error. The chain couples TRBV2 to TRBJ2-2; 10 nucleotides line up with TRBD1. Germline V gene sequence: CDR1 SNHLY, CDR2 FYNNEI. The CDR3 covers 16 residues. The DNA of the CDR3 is TGTGCCAGCAGGGAAGCGGGACAGGGGATTGTCGGGGAGCTGTTTTTT. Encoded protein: CASREAGQGIVGELFF.

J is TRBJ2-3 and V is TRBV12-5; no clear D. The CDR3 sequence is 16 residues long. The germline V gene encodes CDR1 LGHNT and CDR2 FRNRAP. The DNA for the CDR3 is TGTGCCAACTTGACAAAAGACGGCCTGCACACAGATACGCAGTATTTT. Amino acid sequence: CANLTKDGLHTDTQYF.

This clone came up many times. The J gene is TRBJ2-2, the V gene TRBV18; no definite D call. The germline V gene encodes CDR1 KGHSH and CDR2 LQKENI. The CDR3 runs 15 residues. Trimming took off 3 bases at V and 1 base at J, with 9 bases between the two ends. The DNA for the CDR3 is TGTGCCAGCTCACCGGGTCAGAAGAACACCGGGGAGCTGTTTTTT. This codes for CASSPGQKNTGELFF. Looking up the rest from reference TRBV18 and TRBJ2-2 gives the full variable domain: NAGVMQNPRHLVRRRGQEARLRCSPMKGHSHVYWYRQLPEEGLKFMVYLQKENIIDESGMPKERFSAEFPKEGPSILRIQQVVRGDSAAYFCASSPGQKNTGELFFGEGSRLTVL.

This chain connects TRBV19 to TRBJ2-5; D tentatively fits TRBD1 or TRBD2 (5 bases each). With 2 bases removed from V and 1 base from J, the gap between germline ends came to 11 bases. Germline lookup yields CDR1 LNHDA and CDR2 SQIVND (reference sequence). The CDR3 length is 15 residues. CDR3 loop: CASSIKVGGQETQYF. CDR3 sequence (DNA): TGTGCCAGTAGTATAAAGGTTGGGGGCCAAGAGACCCAGTACTTC.